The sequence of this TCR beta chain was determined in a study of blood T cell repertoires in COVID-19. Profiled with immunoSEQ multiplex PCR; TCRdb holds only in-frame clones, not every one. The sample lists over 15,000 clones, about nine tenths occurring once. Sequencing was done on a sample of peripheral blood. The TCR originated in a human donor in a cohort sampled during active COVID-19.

CDR3 DNA: TGTGCCAGTAGTATGACAGACCTAGCGGGAAGCTCCTACAATGAGCAGTTCTTC. As protein: CASSMTDLAGSSYNEQFF. The V gene is TRBV19, the J gene TRBJ2-1, with TRBD2 matching 9 bases. Germline V gene lookup returns CDR1 LNHDA and CDR2 SQIVND (reference sequence). The CDR3 is 18 amino acids. V was clipped by 3 bases and J by 0 bases; unmatched bases: 9.